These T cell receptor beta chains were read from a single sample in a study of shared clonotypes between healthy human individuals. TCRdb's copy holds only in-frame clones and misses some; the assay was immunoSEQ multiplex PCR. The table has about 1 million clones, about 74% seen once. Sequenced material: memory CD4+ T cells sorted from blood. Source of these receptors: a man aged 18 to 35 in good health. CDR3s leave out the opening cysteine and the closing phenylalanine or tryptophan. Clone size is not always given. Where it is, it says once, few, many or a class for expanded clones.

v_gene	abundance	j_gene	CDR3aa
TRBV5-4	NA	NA	ASSWDRASEQY
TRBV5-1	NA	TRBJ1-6	ASSLGGLYNSPLH
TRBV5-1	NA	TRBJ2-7	ASSLSGQGTYEQY
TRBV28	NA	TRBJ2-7	ASSSRDGILYEQY
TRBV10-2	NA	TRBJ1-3	ASSESGGLILGFSGNTIY
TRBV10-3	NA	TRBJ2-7	AISEGGLYEQY
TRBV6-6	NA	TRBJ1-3	ASSYPAGNSGNTIY
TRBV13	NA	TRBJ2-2	ASSSRTRNTGELF
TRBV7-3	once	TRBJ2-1	ASSSQPSGGKGDEQF
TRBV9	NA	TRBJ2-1	ASSNRAAYNEQF
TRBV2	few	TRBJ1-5	ASRGRVSNQPQH
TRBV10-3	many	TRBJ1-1	AISAGAANTEAF
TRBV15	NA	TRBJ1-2	ATSRGTGRGKNYGYT
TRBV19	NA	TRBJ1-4	ASSIGTGVEKLF
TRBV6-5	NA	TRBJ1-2	ATRDVVVGYT
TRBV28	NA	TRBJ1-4	ASSLYVGAVNEKLF
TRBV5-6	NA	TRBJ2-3	ASSLMRQGMDTQY
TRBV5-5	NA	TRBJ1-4	ASSLRGGGGEKLF
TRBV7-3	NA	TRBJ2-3	ASSLDDRAQY
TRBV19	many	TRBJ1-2	ASSGLAGWKGYT
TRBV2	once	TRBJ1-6	ASKETENSPLH
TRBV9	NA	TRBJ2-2	ASSVGAELRTGELF
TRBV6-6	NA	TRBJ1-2	ASTGMDYGYT
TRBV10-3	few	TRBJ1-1	AIRTQQGGTEAF
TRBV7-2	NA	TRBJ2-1	ASSSGLAGEF